These 30 T cell receptor beta chains were all obtained from the same sample, sequenced in a study of T cell changes during pregnancy in multiple sclerosis (dated by TCRdb to 2018 to 2020). Library construction relied on the immunoSEQ multiplex PCR assay. TCRdb re-hosts the immuneACCESS table, in-frame sequences only. Its copies lack some clones; in the studies checked, an unresolved V gene accounts for under half of them, and the cause for the rest is not known. A total of fewer than 40,000 clones appear in this sample, 90% to 95% of them only once. The ten top clones hold approximately 0.37% of the sample. The sample here was CD4+ T cells from peripheral blood mononuclear cells, taken in the second trimester of pregnancy. The receptors were sampled from a female donor with multiple sclerosis, enrolled in a pregnancy study.

This chain links TRBV7-8 with TRBJ2-7; D may be TRBD1 (6 bases). V dropped 3 bases and J dropped 2 bases, with 8 bases sitting between them. The CDR3 is 13 residues long. CDR1 is SGHVS, CDR2 FQNEAQ, per germline. Here the CDR3 reads CASSFQGTYEQYF. CDR3 nucleotides: TGTGCCAGCAGCTTCCAGGGGACCTACGAGCAGTACTTC.

The V call is TRBV30, the J call TRBJ1-1; D is unclear. The CDR3 loop spans 15 amino acids. Trimming took off 1 base at V and 0 bases at J, with 12 bases between the two ends. Germline CDR1 is GTSNPN and CDR2 is SVGIG (reference sequence). This chain's CDR3 is CAWSGAKRVNTEAFF. The CDR3, as DNA: TGTGCCTGGAGTGGGGCTAAGAGGGTGAACACTGAAGCTTTCTTT.

The table lists this clone with a count of one. V usage is TRBV28 and J usage is TRBJ1-3; TRBD1 matches at 11 bases. Germline V gene sequence: CDR1 MDHEN, CDR2 SYDVKM. The CDR3 has 14 residues. V lost 2 bases, J lost 10 bases, and 4 bases stayed unmatched. The CDR3 coding sequence is TGTGCCAGCAGTTTAGCGCGGGACAGGGGGACCATATATTTT. The encoded protein is CASSLARDRGTIYF.

This clone turned up a few times. This sequence joins TRBV4-2 and TRBJ2-5; tentatively, D is TRBD2 (5 bases). The CDR3 contains 14 residues. CDR1 is LGHNA and CDR2 is YNFKEQ in the germline V gene. V gave up 4 bases and J gave up 5 bases, with 14 bases separating them. CDR3 coding DNA: TGTGCCAGCAGCCTCACAGAGGGATCCGAGACCCAGTACTTC. Its protein product is CASSLTEGSETQYF.

The J gene is TRBJ2-3, the V gene TRBV6-4; TRBD2 aligns across 11 bases. The ends lost 6 bases at V and 5 bases at J; junction bases unmatched: 4. The CDR3 consists of 14 residues. Germline V gene lookup returns CDR1 MRHNA and CDR2 SNTAGT. CDR3 sequence: CASRPLAGVDTQYF. In nucleotides, the CDR3 is TGTGCCAGCAGGCCACTAGCGGGAGTAGATACGCAGTATTTT.

The gene calls are TRBV6-1 and TRBJ2-5, with TRBD1 identical over 7 bases. This CDR3 region has 13 residues. The germline V gene has CDR1 MNHNS and CDR2 SASEGT. With V trimmed by 9 bases and J by 5 bases, 9 bases remained unmatched. The DNA for the CDR3 is TGTGCCAGGTCGACAGGGACGGGGGAGACCCAGTACTTC. Protein sequence: CARSTGTGETQYF.

The CDR3 spells CASSSQGLYEQYF. The CDR3, as DNA: TGTGCCAGCAGTTCGCAGGGTCTCTACGAGCAGTACTTC. This chain links TRBV7-2 with TRBJ2-7; D might be TRBD1 (5 bases). V lost 6 bases to trimming and J lost 3 bases, with 12 bases between them. CDR3 length: 13 amino acids. In germline, CDR1 is SGHTA, CDR2 FQGNSA.

The chain combines TRBV19 with TRBJ2-2; D is perhaps TRBD2 (5 bases). The length of the CDR3 is 12 residues. The ends were cut back, 3 bases at V and 12 bases at J, with 11 bases in the middle. Germline V lookup: CDR1 LNHDA, CDR2 SQIVND (reference sequence). CDR3 region: CASSIRPGKLFF. The CDR3 nucleotides read TGTGCCAGTAGTATTCGGCCGGGGAAGCTGTTTTTT.

The chain combines TRBV19 with TRBJ2-1, with TRBD2 as a possible D gene (5 bases). The CDR3 is 14 amino acids. V was clipped by 4 bases and J by 12 bases, with 19 bases between them. Germline V gene data show CDR1 as LNHDA and CDR2 as SQIVND (reference sequence). CDR3 DNA sequence: TGTGCCAGTAGTACCGATAGCGCGGTACCAGGGCAGTTCTTC. It yields the protein CASSTDSAVPGQFF.

The V gene is TRBV9, the J gene TRBJ1-2; unclear D gene. Trimming pared 4 bases from V and 8 bases from J, leaving 9 bases between. In germline, CDR1 is SGDLS, CDR2 YYNGEE. The CDR3 covers 11 residues. As DNA, the CDR3 is TGTGCCAGCAGCTCACCGCGCGGCTACACCTTC. Amino acids: CASSSPRGYTF. Variable domain in full (rest from reference TRBV9 and TRBJ1-2): DSGVTQTPKHLITATGQRVTLRCSPRSGDLSVYWYQQSLDQGLQFLIQYYNGEERAKGNILERFSAQQFPDLHSELNLSSLELGDSALYFCASSSPRGYTFGSGTRLTVV.

In this sample, this clone turned up once. V usage is TRBV6-1 and J usage is TRBJ1-1, with D perhaps matching TRBD1 (5 bases). Germline-derived CDR1 and CDR2 are MNHNS and SASEGT. V lost 2 bases to trimming and J lost 1 base, with 5 bases between them. The CDR3 covers 13 residues. The CDR3 spells CASSERGNTEAFF. The CDR3 DNA is TGTGCCAGCAGTGAAAGGGGGAACACTGAAGCTTTCTTT.

V is TRBV30 and J is TRBJ2-1; 11 positions match TRBD2. The CDR3 is 15 amino acids. Germline CDR1 and CDR2: GTSNPN and SVGIG (reference sequence). V dropped 3 bases and J dropped 7; count of bases not matched to a gene: 8. The CDR3: CAWRAGLAALNEQFF. CDR3 DNA: TGTGCCTGGAGAGCGGGACTAGCGGCTCTTAATGAGCAGTTCTTC.

The chain uses TRBV7-2 and TRBJ2-1; no firm D call. Germline CDR1 reads SGHTA; CDR2 reads FQGNSA. The CDR3 sequence is 12 residues long. Trimming left V 6 bases short and J 6 bases short, with 9 bases between. CDR3 protein: CASRATLNEQFF. In nucleotides, the CDR3 is TGTGCCAGCAGGGCGACACTCAATGAGCAGTTCTTC.

The genes are TRBV19 and TRBJ2-4, with D tentatively TRBD1 (6 bases). The CDR3 extends over 14 amino acids. Trimming took 6 bases from V and 6 from J, leaving 15 bases between them. Germline V gives CDR1 LNHDA, CDR2 SQIVND (reference sequence). CDR3 protein: CASSPTGLGNIQYF. CDR3 coding DNA: TGTGCCAGTAGCCCTACAGGGTTGGGAAACATTCAGTACTTC.

The V call is TRBV5-1, the J call TRBJ1-2, with a possible D match to TRBD1 (5 bases). Germline V gives CDR1 SGHRS, CDR2 YFSETQ. The CDR3 is 13 amino acids. V was trimmed by 0 bases and J by 4 bases, leaving 7 bases between them. CDR3 sequence reads: CASSLGDFYGYTF. CDR3 in DNA: TGCGCCAGCAGCTTGGGGGACTTCTATGGCTACACCTTC.

The V call is TRBV11-2, the J call TRBJ2-5, with 9 bases fitting TRBD2. Per the germline V gene, CDR1 is SGHAT and CDR2 is FQNNGV. The CDR3 is 16 residues long. Trimming removed 2 bases from V and 5 bases from J; junction bases left unmatched: 9. In DNA form, the CDR3 reads TGTGCCAGCAGCTTACACTCTAGCGGGAACGGGGAGACCCAGTACTTC. It encodes CASSLHSSGNGETQYF.

This clone came up a few times. V is TRBV30 and J is TRBJ1-4, with D possibly TRBD1 on 5 matching bases. Trimming pared 5 bases from V and 5 bases from J, leaving 15 bases between. The CDR3 has 14 residues. The germline V gene has CDR1 GTSNPN and CDR2 SVGIG (reference sequence). Written as DNA, the CDR3 is TGTGCCTGGGGGACCGGGACTGGGAATGAAAAACTGTTTTTT. It is translated as CAWGTGTGNEKLFF.

The chain uses TRBV29-1 and TRBJ2-1; no clear D. The CDR3 extends over 18 amino acids. V was pared by 6 bases and J by 0 bases, with 24 bases between. Germline loops: CDR1 SQVTM, CDR2 ANQGSEA. In nucleotides, the CDR3 is TGCAGCGTCCCTTTTATGGGTCGCGCGTCTAGCTCCTACAATGAGCAGTTCTTC. This codes for CSVPFMGRASSSYNEQFF.

This chain links TRBV10-3 with TRBJ2-7, with TRBD2 identical over 10 bases. The CDR3 is 14 residues long. The trim removed 2 bases at V and 2 bases at J, leaving 0 bases unmatched. In germline, CDR1 is ENHRY, CDR2 SYGVKD. CDR3 region: CAISETSGAYEQYF. Written as DNA, the CDR3 is TGTGCCATCAGTGAGACTAGCGGGGCCTACGAGCAGTACTTC.

The chain couples TRBV11-3 to TRBJ2-1, with a tentative D call TRBD2 (5 bases). Looked up from germline, CDR1 is SGHNT and CDR2 is YENEEA. CDR3 length equals 13 residues. V was cut by 5 bases and J by 6 bases, with 11 bases left in between. The DNA of the CDR3 is TGTGCCAGCAGCCTAGCTTTCCGCAATGAGCAGTTCTTC. This encodes CASSLAFRNEQFF.

This clone was counted between two and nine times. The chain recombines TRBV2 with TRBJ1-5; tentative D call: TRBD1 (5 bases). CDR3 length equals 14 residues. Deletions cut 5 bases from V and 3 bases from J, with 11 bases between. Germline V gene sequence: CDR1 SNHLY, CDR2 FYNNEI. The CDR3 here is CASSSGGNNQPQHF. CDR3 nucleotide sequence: TGTGCCAGCAGTTCCGGGGGGAACAATCAGCCCCAGCATTTT.

V and J are TRBV18 and TRBJ2-2; 12 nucleotides align to TRBD2. The CDR3 runs to 18 residues. Trimming removed 4 bases from V and 0 bases from J; junction bases left unmatched: 6. The germline V gene has CDR1 KGHSH and CDR2 LQKENI. The CDR3: CASSRTSGGTTNTGELFF. CDR3 nucleotide sequence: TGTGCCAGCTCACGCACTAGCGGGGGGACCACGAACACCGGGGAGCTGTTTTTT.

This chain connects TRBV7-9 to TRBJ1-5, with D unresolved. Trimming removed 1 base at V and 7 bases at J, with 8 bases between. CDR1 is SEHNR and CDR2 is FQNEAQ in the germline V gene (reference sequence). The CDR3 runs to 13 residues. The CDR3 DNA sequence: TGTGCCAGCAGCTTAGGTACTGTACAGCCCCAGCATTTT. This translates into CASSLGTVQPQHF.

The chain links TRBV28 to TRBJ2-3; TRBD2 matches at 7 bases. The junction had 7 bases not matched to a gene; V was cut back by 2 bases and J by 5 bases. The germline CDR1 and CDR2 sequences are MDHEN and SYDVKM. The CDR3 spans 15 residues. The DNA of the CDR3 is TGTGCCAGCAGTTTAGGGAGGGGCCTGCAAGATACGCAGTATTTT. This encodes CASSLGRGLQDTQYF.

This rearrangement joins TRBV5-1 to TRBJ2-5; 10 bases line up with TRBD1. J was trimmed by 5 bases and V by 5 bases; bases with no gene match: 9. This CDR3 contains 15 residues. In germline, CDR1 is SGHRS, CDR2 YFSETQ. DNA for the CDR3: TGCGCCAGCAGTTTAGGACAGGGGGGAGCGGAGACCCAGTACTTC. Its protein product is CASSLGQGGAETQYF. Full variable domain (rest looked up from reference TRBV5-1 and TRBJ2-5): KAGVTQTPRYLIKTRGQQVTLSCSPISGHRSVSWYQQTPGQGLQFLFEYFSETQRNKGNFPGRFSGRQFSNSRSEMNVSTLELGDSALYLCASSLGQGGAETQYFGPGTRLLVL.

The sample holds a few counts of this clone. The V and J genes are TRBV5-4 and TRBJ1-1; a weak D match, TRBD1 (5 bases). The germline V gene has CDR1 SGHNT and CDR2 YYREEE (reference sequence). CDR3 length: 13 amino acids. V shed 3 bases and J shed 1 base, with 7 bases lying between them. The CDR3 region is CASSSQANTEAFF. CDR3 nucleotide sequence: TGTGCCAGCAGCTCACAGGCGAACACTGAAGCTTTCTTT.

The rearrangement joins TRBV5-6 to TRBJ1-1; D gene ambiguous. Germline values: CDR1 SGHDT, CDR2 YYEEEE. The V gene lost 9 bases and the J gene lost 5 bases, with 20 bases spanning the gap. CDR3 length equals 14 residues. The CDR3 protein is CATEPGGRRTEAFF. CDR3 nucleotide sequence: TGTGCCACCGAACCCGGAGGAAGAAGGACTGAAGCTTTCTTT.

The V gene is TRBV29-1, the J gene TRBJ2-3; 10 nucleotides line up with TRBD2. J gave up 2 bases and V 4 bases, and 6 bases lay outside the gene matches. The CDR3 length is 15 residues. Germline V gene sequence: CDR1 SQVTM, CDR2 ANQGSEA. In DNA, the CDR3 is TGCAGCGTTGTCTGGCTAGCGGGGGTCACAGATACGCAGTATTTT. Its protein is CSVVWLAGVTDTQYF.

The rearrangement uses TRBV6-1 and TRBJ2-7, with 9 nucleotides matching TRBD2. The germline CDR1 and CDR2 sequences are MNHNS and SASEGT. The trim removed 4 bases at V and 2 bases at J, leaving 6 bases unmatched. The CDR3 spans 15 residues. CDR3 coding DNA: TGTGCCAGCAGTGTTGTTGGGACTAGCACCTACGAGCAGTACTTC. Translated, it gives CASSVVGTSTYEQYF.

The rearrangement uses TRBV5-6 and TRBJ1-2, with D possibly being TRBD1 (5 bases). V was pared by 1 base and J by 8 bases, with 12 bases between. Looked up from germline, CDR1 is SGHDT and CDR2 is YYEEEE. The CDR3 runs 13 residues. The CDR3 protein is CASSLRGGEGYTF. The CDR3 nucleotides are TGTGCCAGCAGCTTGCGGGGGGGGGAAGGCTACACCTTC.